The 18 T cell receptor beta chains below come from one sample, sequenced in a study of long-term antiretroviral therapy in people with HIV. An immunoSEQ assay, version v3.0, was performed at survey level. Produced via immunoSEQ multiplex PCR; TCRdb's table is partial and in-frame only. Counted here are roughly 37,000 clones, 75% to 85% occurring once; the ten biggest clones make up roughly 6%. The specimen was unsorted PBMCs, collected 3.4 years after starting antiretroviral therapy. Receptors originate from a young man with HIV.

CDR3 loop: CASSPPDSYEQYF. CDR3 in DNA: TGTGCCAGCTCACCACCGGACAGCTACGAGCAGTACTTC. This chain uses TRBV18 with TRBJ2-7; D might be TRBD1 (6 bases). The CDR3 is 13 amino acids. From germline, CDR1 is KGHSH and CDR2 LQKENI. Trimming stripped 0 bases from V and 3 bases from J, with 6 bases between.

The J gene is TRBJ2-7, the V gene TRBV11-2; TRBD2 matches at 7 bases. V gave up 3 bases and J gave up 2 bases; unmatched junction bases: 7. The CDR3 has 15 residues. Germline loops: CDR1 SGHAT, CDR2 FQNNGV. In nucleotides, the CDR3 is TGTGCCAGCAGCTTCAGTCCTGGACTAGCCTACGAGCAGTACTTC. It codes for CASSFSPGLAYEQYF.

The chain links TRBV9 to TRBJ2-3; D unresolved. Per the germline V gene, CDR1 is SGDLS and CDR2 is YYNGEE. Trimming cost V 1 base and J 2 bases, with 2 bases left between them. The CDR3 spans 12 residues. CDR3 in amino acids: CASSVNTDTQYF. The DNA of the CDR3 is TGTGCCAGCAGCGTAAACACAGATACGCAGTATTTT.

The genes are TRBV5-5 and TRBJ1-3, with D tentatively TRBD1 (6 bases). CDR1 is SGHKS, CDR2 YYEKEE, per germline (reference sequence). The CDR3 has 16 residues. V was clipped by 4 bases and J by 8 bases, with 22 bases between them. CDR3 DNA sequence: TGTGCCAGCAGCACAACCACGACAGGTTGGGGACACACCATATATTTT. Residues: CASSTTTTGWGHTIYF. The variable domain in full, with the rest retrieved from reference TRBV5-5 and TRBJ1-3, is DAGVTQSPTHLIKTRGQQVTLRCSPISGHKSVSWYQQVLGQGPQFIFQYYEKEERGRGNFPDRFSARQFPNYSSELNVNALLLGDSALYLCASSTTTTGWGHTIYFGEGSWLTVV.

This chain joins TRBV14 and TRBJ2-1; TRBD2 might be the D (5 bases). Trimming shortened V by 4 bases and J by 2 bases, and 12 bases separated the two germline ends. The length of the CDR3 is 15 residues. Germline assignment: CDR1 SGHDN and CDR2 FVKESK. CDR3 bases: TGTGCCAGCAGCCGAGGACTTGCCCCCTACAATGAGCAGTTCTTC. This sequence encodes CASSRGLAPYNEQFF.

The rearrangement joins TRBV10-3 to TRBJ2-6; D possibly uses TRBD1 or TRBD2 (6 bases each). V was trimmed by 3 bases and J by 1 base, leaving 10 bases between them. Germline V gene sequence: CDR1 ENHRY, CDR2 SYGVKD. The CDR3 has 16 amino acids. CDR3 amino acids: CAISDRGGSGANVLTF. Here the CDR3 DNA reads TGTGCCATCAGTGACAGGGGAGGTTCTGGGGCCAACGTCCTGACTTTC.

V usage is TRBV5-6 and J usage is TRBJ2-5; 10 bases fit TRBD2. With 4 bases clipped from V and 5 bases from J, the junction kept 8 bases outside the gene matches. The CDR3 totals 15 residues. Germline CDR1 is SGHDT and CDR2 is YYEEEE. The CDR3, as DNA: TGTGCCAGCAGCACCGGTAGCGGGAGGAAGGAGACCCAGTACTTC. Encoded protein: CASSTGSGRKETQYF.

The chain joins TRBV15 to TRBJ2-7, with D uncertain. The CDR3 totals 15 residues. V was trimmed by 2 bases and J by 0 bases, leaving 11 bases between them. Germline assignment: CDR1 LNHNV and CDR2 YYDKDF (reference sequence). CDR3 sequence: CATSRRPLSSYEQYF. The CDR3 coding sequence is TGTGCCACCAGCAGAAGGCCCCTCAGCTCCTACGAGCAGTACTTC.

The table lists this clone with a count of one. This rearrangement joins TRBV5-5 to TRBJ2-1, with 8 bases aligning to TRBD2. CDR3 size: 14 residues. Germline-derived CDR1 and CDR2 are SGHKS and YYEKEE (reference sequence). Losses at the gene ends were 1 base for V and 5 bases for J; bases not matched to a gene: 2. The CDR3 DNA reads as TGTGCCAGCAGCTTGCTAGCGGGTAACAATGAGCAGTTCTTC. Residues: CASSLLAGNNEQFF.

The chain carries TRBV19 and TRBJ2-7; the match to TRBD1 covers 8 bases. Germline assignment: CDR1 LNHDA and CDR2 SQIVND (reference sequence). The CDR3 loop spans 15 amino acids. After removal of 5 bases from V and 3 bases from J, the junction contained 9 bases not matched to a gene. The CDR3 here is CASSASGTGNYEQYF. CDR3 in DNA: TGTGCCAGTAGTGCATCCGGGACAGGAAACTACGAGCAGTACTTC.

The chain combines TRBV4-1 with TRBJ1-2; weak D call: TRBD1 (5 bases). CDR1 is MGHRA and CDR2 is YSYEKL in the germline V gene. Trimming cost V 1 base and J 6 bases, with 18 bases left between them. The CDR3 has 16 residues. This chain's CDR3 is CASSQAPLMGRDGYTF. The CDR3 DNA reads as TGCGCCAGCAGCCAAGCCCCGCTCATGGGGCGCGATGGCTACACCTTC.

V and J are TRBV30 and TRBJ2-2, with 9 positions matching TRBD1. Germline lookup yields CDR1 GTSNPN and CDR2 SVGIG (reference sequence). This CDR3 is 15 amino acids long. The V segment lost 2 bases and the J segment 5 bases; nucleotides outside the gene matches: 6. CDR3 in amino acids: CAWSKGQGRTGELFF. The CDR3 coding sequence is TGTGCCTGGAGTAAGGGACAGGGAAGAACCGGGGAGCTGTTTTTT.

This clone is classed as medium-sized (0.01 to 0.1%). This sequence joins TRBV29-1 and TRBJ2-7; the match to TRBD1 covers 10 bases. Germline V gene lookup returns CDR1 SQVTM and CDR2 ANQGSEA. The CDR3 is 14 residues long. Trimming removed 2 bases from V and 3 bases from J; junction bases left unmatched: 4. The CDR3: CSVELGDRGYEQYF. The CDR3 nucleotides are TGCAGCGTTGAATTAGGGGACAGGGGCTACGAGCAGTACTTC.

This clone was observed a single time. V gene TRBV6-5 combines with J gene TRBJ2-7; TRBD2 agrees at 7 bases. The CDR3 length is 15 residues. Germline V gene lookup returns CDR1 MNHEY and CDR2 SVGAGI. With V trimmed by 0 bases and J by 2 bases, 4 bases remained unmatched. The CDR3 DNA reads as TGTGCCAGCAGTTACTCGACAAGCGGGGCCTACGAGCAGTACTTC. It yields the protein CASSYSTSGAYEQYF.

The CDR3 loop is CARQTGFEAFF. Here the CDR3 DNA reads TGTGCCCGTCAGACAGGCTTTGAAGCTTTCTTT. The chain uses TRBV30 and TRBJ1-1; tentatively, D is TRBD1 (6 bases). The CDR3 covers 11 residues. Per the germline V gene, CDR1 is GTSNPN and CDR2 is SVGIG (reference sequence). Trimming stripped 8 bases from V and 7 bases from J, with 14 bases between.

The chain has TRBV10-3 and TRBJ2-5; D gene uncertain. Trimming shortened V by 2 bases and J by 0 bases, and 7 bases separated the two germline ends. In germline, CDR1 is ENHRY, CDR2 SYGVKD. The CDR3 has 14 amino acids. CDR3 coding DNA: TGTGCCATCAGTGAGGAGACAAACCAAGAGACCCAGTACTTC. It encodes CAISEETNQETQYF.

The J gene is TRBJ1-5, the V gene TRBV6-1; 8 bases map to TRBD1. J was trimmed by 4 bases and V by 7 bases; bases with no gene match: 6. From germline, CDR1 is MNHNS and CDR2 SASEGT. The CDR3 is 14 residues long. The CDR3 sequence is CASINRGGNQPQHF. CDR3 coding DNA: TGTGCCAGCATAAACAGGGGGGGGAATCAGCCCCAGCATTTT.

The chain carries TRBV5-6 and TRBJ2-7; TRBD2 is a possible D gene (5 bases). The ends were cut back, 0 bases at V and 5 bases at J, with 12 bases in the middle. Germline lookup yields CDR1 SGHDT and CDR2 YYEEEE. This CDR3 is 14 amino acids long. Here the CDR3 DNA reads TGTGCCAGCAGCTTGGGGTTCGGGATCCACGAGCAGTACTTC. Translating it yields CASSLGFGIHEQYF. The variable domain in full, with the rest retrieved from reference TRBV5-6 and TRBJ2-7, is DAGVTQSPTHLIKTRGQQVTLRCSPKSGHDTVSWYQQALGQGPQFIFQYYEEEERQRGNFPDRFSGHQFPNYSSELNVNALLLGDSALYLCASSLGFGIHEQYFGPGTRLTVT.